Detailed here is one T cell receptor beta chain. Methods used by the authors: Amplification from reference gene primers served as the basis for estimated nucleated cell counts. Sequencing was performed with immunoSEQ multiplex PCR; in TCRdb, only in-frame clones are kept and a portion is missing. V and J calls plus clone size are reproduced from that table; the DNA served to infer D and trimming. The sample includes 90,000 to 110,000 clones, 80% seen only once; the top ten take about 4.1%. This sample is drawn from a study of blood T cell repertoires in COVID-19. Study-level background: Material from acute and convalescent COVID-19 was sourced from the United States, Italy and Spain.

V was clipped by 3 bases and J by 1 base, with 14 bases between them. There are 16 residues in the CDR3. Per germline, CDR1 SGHDT and CDR2 YYEEEE. The source material was peripheral blood. The sequence was collected from a human donor in a cohort sampled during active or convalescent COVID-19. This sequence joins TRBV5-6 and TRBJ1-3, with D tentatively TRBD1 (6 bases). CDR3 coding DNA: TGTGCCAGCAGCTGGGGACAACACGGTTCTGGAAACACCATATATTTT. Protein: CASSWGQHGSGNTIYF.